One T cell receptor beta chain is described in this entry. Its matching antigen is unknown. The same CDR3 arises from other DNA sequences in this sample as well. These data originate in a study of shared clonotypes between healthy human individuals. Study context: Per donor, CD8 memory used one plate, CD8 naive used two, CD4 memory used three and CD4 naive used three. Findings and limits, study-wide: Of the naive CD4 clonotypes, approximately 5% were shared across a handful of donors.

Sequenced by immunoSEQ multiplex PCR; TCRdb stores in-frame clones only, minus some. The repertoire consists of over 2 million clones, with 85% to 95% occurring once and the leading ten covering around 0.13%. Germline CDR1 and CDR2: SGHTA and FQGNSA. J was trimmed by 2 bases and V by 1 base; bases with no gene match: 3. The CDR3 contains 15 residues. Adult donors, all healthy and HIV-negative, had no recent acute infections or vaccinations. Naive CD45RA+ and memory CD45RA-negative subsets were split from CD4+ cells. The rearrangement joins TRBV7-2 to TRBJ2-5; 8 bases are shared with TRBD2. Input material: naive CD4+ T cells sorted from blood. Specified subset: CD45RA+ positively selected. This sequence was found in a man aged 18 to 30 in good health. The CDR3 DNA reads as TGTGCCAGCAGCTTAGACGGGAGGGTTCAAGAGACCCAGTACTTC. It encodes CASSLDGRVQETQYF.